The next 9 T cell receptor beta chains were all read from a single sample in a study of radiation and T cells in renal cell carcinoma. Documented time point: blood 2 weeks post-SBRT. The treatment denotes: 15 Gy SBRT to primary tumor, nephrectomy 4 weeks later. Profiled with immunoSEQ multiplex PCR; TCRdb holds only in-frame clones, not every one. The sample holds just over 150,000 clones, roughly 90% seen once. Sequencing was performed on blood, taken from a patient whose treatment included radiotherapy and nephrectomy. The receptors shown here come from a woman in her forties or fifties with renal cell carcinoma.

The chain employs TRBV5-1 and TRBJ2-2, with D perhaps TRBD1 or TRBD2 (5 bases each). The CDR3 is made up of 14 amino acids. Germline V gene sequence: CDR1 SGHRS, CDR2 YFSETQ. V lost 0 bases and J 4 bases, leaving 7 bases between the germline ends. For the CDR3, the DNA is TGCGCCAGCAGCTTGGGAGGGGCCACCGGGGAGCTGTTTTTT. Residues: CASSLGGATGELFF.

The J gene is TRBJ1-1, the V gene TRBV7-2; D unresolved. Trimming stripped 3 bases from V and 11 bases from J, with 10 bases between. CDR3 size: 11 residues. Germline V lookup: CDR1 SGHTA, CDR2 FQGNSA. The CDR3 nucleotides are TGTGCCAGCAGCTTGGAGAGGGAGGCTTTCTTT. This codes for CASSLEREAFF. Full variable domain (rest looked up from reference TRBV7-2 and TRBJ1-1): GAGVSQSPSNKVTEKGKDVELRCDPISGHTALYWYRQSLGQGLEFLIYFQGNSAPDKSGLPSDRFSAERTGGSVSTLTIQRTQQEDSAVYLCASSLEREAFFGQGTRLTVV.

The V gene is TRBV11-2, the J gene TRBJ2-3; TRBD2 aligns across 9 bases. J gave up 2 bases and V 0 bases, and 6 bases lay outside the gene matches. Germline V lookup: CDR1 SGHAT, CDR2 FQNNGV. This CDR3 has 17 residues. As DNA, the CDR3 is TGTGCCAGCAGCTTAGATCGTCTAGCGGGGATCACAGATACGCAGTATTTT. Protein product: CASSLDRLAGITDTQYF.

This chain links TRBV7-2 with TRBJ2-2; 15 bases agree with TRBD2. V dropped 5 bases and J dropped 6; count of bases not matched to a gene: 7. CDR1 is SGHTA, CDR2 FQGNSA, per germline. The CDR3 loop spans 17 amino acids. The DNA of the CDR3 is TGTGCCAGCAGCCTAGGACTAGCGGGGGGGCGAGCCGGGGAGCTGTTTTTT. This translates into CASSLGLAGGRAGELFF.

The CDR3 coding sequence is TGTGCCAGCTCCCCTACCAGGGGAGCGCCGGATTCACCCCTCCACTTT. This codes for CASSPTRGAPDSPLHF. V gene TRBV18 combines with J gene TRBJ1-6; D perhaps matches TRBD1 (6 bases). The germline CDR1 and CDR2 sequences are KGHSH and LQKENI. The CDR3 has 16 residues. The V end was cut by 6 bases, the J end by 8 bases, with 20 bases between.

The CDR3 bases are TGTGCCAGCAGCCAAACGACTAGCGGGGTCTACAATGAGCAGTTCTTC. This encodes CASSQTTSGVYNEQFF. The rearrangement uses TRBV4-2 and TRBJ2-1; the match to TRBD2 covers 11 bases. The CDR3 contains 16 residues. With 2 bases clipped from V and 3 bases from J, the junction kept 3 bases outside the gene matches. Germline assignment: CDR1 LGHNA and CDR2 YNFKEQ.

V gene TRBV29-1 combines with J gene TRBJ2-2; the D call may be TRBD1 or TRBD2 (5 bases each). Germline lookup yields CDR1 SQVTM and CDR2 ANQGSEA. V was cut by 3 bases and J by 4 bases, with 9 bases left in between. This CDR3 has 13 residues. This CDR3 is CSVDERGTGELFF. The CDR3 bases are TGCAGCGTTGACGAGAGGGGCACCGGGGAGCTGTTTTTT.

The CDR3 nucleotides read TGTGCCTGGAGTTTGACAGATAATTCACCCCTCCACTTT. Its protein product is CAWSLTDNSPLHF. The chain couples TRBV30 to TRBJ1-6; a weak D match, TRBD1 (5 bases). Trimming took 2 bases from V and 5 from J, leaving 7 bases between them. CDR3 length: 13 residues. Germline V CDR1 and CDR2: GTSNPN, SVGIG (reference sequence). The full variable domain, in which reference TRBV30 and TRBJ1-6 provide the parts outside the CDR3, is SQTIHQWPATLVQPVGSPLSLECTVEGTSNPNLYWYRQAAGRGLQLLFYSVGIGQISSEVPQNLSASRPQDRQFILSSKKLLLSDSGFYLCAWSLTDNSPLHFGNGTRLTVT.

This rearrangement joins TRBV30 to TRBJ1-4, with a weak D call TRBD1 (6 bases). The ends were cut back, 1 base at V and 5 bases at J, with 8 bases in the middle. The CDR3 totals 13 residues. Germline CDR1 and CDR2: GTSNPN and SVGIG (reference sequence). CDR3 in DNA: TGTGCCTGGAGTGGACAGGAGAATGAAAAACTGTTTTTT. Translation gives CAWSGQENEKLFF.